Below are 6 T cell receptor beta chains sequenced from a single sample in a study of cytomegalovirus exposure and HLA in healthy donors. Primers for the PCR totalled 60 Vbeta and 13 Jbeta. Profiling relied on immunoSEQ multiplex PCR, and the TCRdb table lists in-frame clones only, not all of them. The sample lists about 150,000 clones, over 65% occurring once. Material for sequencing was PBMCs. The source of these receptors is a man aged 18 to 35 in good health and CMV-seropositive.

CDR3 amino acids: CASSSGQERVYGYTF. Written as DNA, the CDR3 is TGTGCCAGCAGCTCCGGACAGGAGAGAGTCTATGGCTACACCTTC. This chain joins TRBV7-9 and TRBJ1-2; TRBD1 aligns across 7 bases. V trimming: 4 bases; J trimming: 4 bases; junction bases outside the gene matches: 9. Germline values: CDR1 SEHNR, CDR2 FQNEAQ (reference sequence). The CDR3 loop spans 15 amino acids.

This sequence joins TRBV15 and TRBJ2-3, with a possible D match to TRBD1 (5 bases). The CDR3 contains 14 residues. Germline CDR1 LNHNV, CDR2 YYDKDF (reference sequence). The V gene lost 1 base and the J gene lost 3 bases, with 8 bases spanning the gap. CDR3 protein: CATSRGSGTDTQYF. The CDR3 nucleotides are TGTGCCACCAGCAGAGGATCAGGGACAGATACGCAGTATTTT. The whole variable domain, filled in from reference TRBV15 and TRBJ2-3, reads DAMVIQNPRYQVTQFGKPVTLSCSQTLNHNVMYWYQQKSSQAPKLLFHYYDKDFNNEADTPDNFQSRRPNTSFCFLDIRSPGLGDTAMYLCATSRGSGTDTQYFGPGTRLTVL.

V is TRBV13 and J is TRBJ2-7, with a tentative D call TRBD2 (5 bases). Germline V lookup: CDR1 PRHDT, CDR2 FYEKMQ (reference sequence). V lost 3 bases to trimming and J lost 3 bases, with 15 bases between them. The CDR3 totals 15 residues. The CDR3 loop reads CASSFPTGLDYEQYF. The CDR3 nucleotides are TGTGCCAGCAGCTTCCCAACGGGATTGGACTACGAGCAGTACTTC.

CDR3 in amino acids: CASSGDRYYEQYF. The CDR3 DNA reads as TGTGCCAGCAGTGGCGACAGATACTACGAGCAGTACTTC. V gene TRBV2 combines with J gene TRBJ2-7, with a possible D match to TRBD1 (5 bases). Germline-derived CDR1 and CDR2 are SNHLY and FYNNEI. This CDR3 is 13 amino acids long. The V and J ends lost 4 bases and 3 bases respectively, with 10 bases between them.

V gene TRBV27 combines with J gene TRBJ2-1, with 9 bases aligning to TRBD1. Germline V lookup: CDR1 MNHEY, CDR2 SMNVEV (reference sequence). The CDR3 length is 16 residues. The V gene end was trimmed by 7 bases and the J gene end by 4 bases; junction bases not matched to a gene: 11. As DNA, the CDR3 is TGTGCCAGCATAGCCTCCGGGACAGGGCGGTACAATGAGCAGTTCTTC. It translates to CASIASGTGRYNEQFF.

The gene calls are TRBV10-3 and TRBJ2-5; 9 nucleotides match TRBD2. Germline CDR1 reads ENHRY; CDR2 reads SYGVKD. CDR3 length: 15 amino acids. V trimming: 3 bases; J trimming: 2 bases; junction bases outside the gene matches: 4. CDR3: CAISEGLAGQETQYF. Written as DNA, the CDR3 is TGTGCCATCAGTGAAGGGCTAGCGGGACAAGAGACCCAGTACTTC.